This passage covers 30 T cell receptor beta chains from one sample sequenced in a study of T cell changes during pregnancy in multiple sclerosis. Libraries were prepared by immunoSEQ multiplex PCR; TCRdb keeps only in-frame clonotypes and omits some of them. The sample carries 42,000 or so clones, nearly 90% recorded once. The specimen comprised CD4+ T cells from peripheral blood mononuclear cells, sampled after pregnancy. The source of these receptors is a female donor with multiple sclerosis, enrolled in a pregnancy study.

J is TRBJ2-2 and V is TRBV18; D is possibly TRBD1 (5 bases). Germline V gene data show CDR1 as KGHSH and CDR2 as LQKENI. The CDR3 consists of 17 residues. Trimming left V 6 bases short and J 4 bases short, with 21 bases between. CDR3 in amino acids: CASSPGRDSNPTGELFF. The CDR3 nucleotides read TGTGCCAGCTCGCCGGGTCGAGACAGTAATCCCACCGGGGAGCTGTTTTTT. Full variable domain (rest looked up from reference TRBV18 and TRBJ2-2): NAGVMQNPRHLVRRRGQEARLRCSPMKGHSHVYWYRQLPEEGLKFMVYLQKENIIDESGMPKERFSAEFPKEGPSILRIQQVVRGDSAAYFCASSPGRDSNPTGELFFGEGSRLTVL.

This chain connects TRBV7-2 to TRBJ1-3; D possibly corresponds to TRBD1 (6 bases). The germline CDR1 and CDR2 sequences are SGHTA and FQGNSA. Trimming cost V 1 base and J 4 bases, with 11 bases left between them. This CDR3 region has 15 residues. CDR3 sequence (DNA): TGTGCCAGCAGCTTAGACAGGGTGTCCGGAAACACCATATATTTT. Its protein product is CASSLDRVSGNTIYF.

The chain employs TRBV7-9 and TRBJ1-6; 9 nucleotides line up with TRBD1. CDR3 length equals 15 residues. Germline CDR1 and CDR2: SEHNR and FQNEAQ (reference sequence). Trimming took 6 bases from V and 8 from J; bases not matched to a gene: 8. CDR3 nucleotide sequence: TGTGCCAGCAGTCCGAGGGGACAGGGAGATTCACCCCTCCACTTT. Translation: CASSPRGQGDSPLHF.

The genes are TRBV7-2 and TRBJ1-2; D remains unclear. Trimming cost V 2 bases and J 0 bases, with 7 bases left between them. CDR3 length: 14 residues. Per the germline V gene, CDR1 is SGHTA and CDR2 is FQGNSA. The CDR3 bases are TGTGCCAGCAGCTTATTAACGGCTAACTATGGCTACACCTTC. Translating gives CASSLLTANYGYTF.

The chain carries TRBV9 and TRBJ2-1; D call uncertain. The CDR3 contains 13 residues. Germline V gene lookup returns CDR1 SGDLS and CDR2 YYNGEE. V was pared by 0 bases and J by 2 bases, with 3 bases between. This CDR3 reads CASSVATYNEQFF. The DNA for the CDR3 is TGTGCCAGCAGCGTAGCTACCTACAATGAGCAGTTCTTC.

J is TRBJ2-3 and V is TRBV6-6; 9 bases align to TRBD2. The CDR3 is 15 residues long. Germline CDR1 MNHNY, CDR2 SVGAGI (reference sequence). V lost 6 bases to trimming and J lost 4 bases; unmatched junction nucleotides: 8. The CDR3 region is CASRTKRGASDTQYF. As DNA, the CDR3 is TGTGCCAGCAGAACCAAGCGGGGGGCCTCAGATACGCAGTATTTT.

This rearrangement joins TRBV4-1 to TRBJ1-6; 9 positions match TRBD1. The CDR3 has 15 residues. CDR1 is MGHRA, CDR2 YSYEKL, per germline. Losses at the gene ends were 5 bases for V and 9 bases for J; bases not matched to a gene: 8. CDR3 amino acids: CASSYRDRAGSPLHF. DNA for the CDR3: TGCGCCAGCAGCTACCGGGACAGGGCGGGTTCACCCCTCCACTTT.

This clone has only one observation. This CDR3 is CASSVGLAGGPTQETQYF. For the CDR3, the DNA is TGTGCCAGCAGCGTAGGGCTAGCGGGGGGGCCTACCCAAGAGACCCAGTACTTC. This sequence joins TRBV9 and TRBJ2-5; TRBD2 matches at 12 bases. The junction had 7 bases not matched to a gene; V was cut back by 0 bases and J by 1 base. Germline assignment: CDR1 SGDLS and CDR2 YYNGEE. The length of the CDR3 is 18 residues. The full variable domain, in which reference TRBV9 and TRBJ2-5 provide the parts outside the CDR3, is DSGVTQTPKHLITATGQRVTLRCSPRSGDLSVYWYQQSLDQGLQFLIQYYNGEERAKGNILERFSAQQFPDLHSELNLSSLELGDSALYFCASSVGLAGGPTQETQYFGPGTRLLVL.

This clone was seen only once. This chain's CDR3 is CASSRVGQGAYEQYF. The CDR3 region has the DNA TGCGCCAGCAGCCGAGTCGGACAGGGCGCCTACGAGCAGTACTTC. The chain employs TRBV4-1 and TRBJ2-7; 8 positions match TRBD1. Trimming cost V 4 bases and J 2 bases; bases outside gene matches: 7. This CDR3 is built from 15 residues. CDR1 is MGHRA and CDR2 is YSYEKL in the germline V gene.

The genes are TRBV6-1 and TRBJ1-1; D is possibly TRBD1 (6 bases). Trimming cost V 5 bases and J 0 bases, with 10 bases left between them. The CDR3 spans 14 residues. The germline gives CDR1 MNHNS, CDR2 SASEGT. The CDR3 loop reads CASSLQGLNTEAFF. The CDR3 DNA reads as TGTGCCAGCAGTCTACAGGGATTGAACACTGAAGCTTTCTTT.

The V gene is TRBV15, the J gene TRBJ2-7, with 9 bases matching TRBD1. The J segment lost 3 bases and the V segment lost 0 bases, leaving 12 bases of the junction unmatched. The germline V gene has CDR1 LNHNV and CDR2 YYDKDF (reference sequence). The CDR3 has 18 residues. CDR3 nucleotides: TGTGCCACCAGCAGAGAATGGGGACAGGGTTTTTTGAGCTACGAGCAGTACTTC. Protein sequence: CATSREWGQGFLSYEQYF. Full variable domain (outside the CDR3, taken from reference TRBV15 and TRBJ2-7): DAMVIQNPRYQVTQFGKPVTLSCSQTLNHNVMYWYQQKSSQAPKLLFHYYDKDFNNEADTPDNFQSRRPNTSFCFLDIRSPGLGDTAMYLCATSREWGQGFLSYEQYFGPGTRLTVT.

The chain joins TRBV2 to TRBJ2-1, with 7 bases fitting TRBD1. The junction had 4 bases not matched to a gene; V was cut back by 1 base and J by 4 bases. The germline V gene encodes CDR1 SNHLY and CDR2 FYNNEI. This CDR3 is built from 15 residues. The chain's CDR3 is CASSEGPGQYNEQFF. CDR3 nucleotide sequence: TGTGCCAGCAGTGAAGGCCCGGGACAGTACAATGAGCAGTTCTTC.

This clone occurred a few times. J is TRBJ1-1 and V is TRBV9; TRBD1 aligns across 9 bases. The CDR3 runs 13 residues. The trim removed 0 bases at V and 8 bases at J, leaving 2 bases unmatched. Germline loops: CDR1 SGDLS, CDR2 YYNGEE. CDR3 loop: CASSVVGTGEAFF. As DNA, the CDR3 is TGTGCCAGCAGCGTAGTCGGGACAGGGGAAGCTTTCTTT.

The chain links TRBV7-2 to TRBJ2-5; tentatively, D is TRBD2 (7 bases). Germline V gene data show CDR1 as SGHTA and CDR2 as FQGNSA. The CDR3 covers 13 residues. The germline V and J ends were trimmed by 6 bases and 3 bases, with 11 bases remaining between them. The CDR3 DNA reads as TGTGCCAGCAGTAGGGGGGGGGAAGAGACCCAGTACTTC. This encodes CASSRGGEETQYF.

The rearrangement links TRBV5-1 to TRBJ2-5; 10 bases line up with TRBD2. Germline trimming cut 1 base from V and 4 bases from J; bases unmatched to any gene: 4. This CDR3 has 15 amino acids. Germline CDR1 SGHRS, CDR2 YFSETQ. CDR3 residues: CASSLTSGAVETQYF. The CDR3 DNA is TGCGCCAGCAGCTTGACTAGCGGGGCGGTAGAGACCCAGTACTTC. The whole variable domain, filled in from reference TRBV5-1 and TRBJ2-5, reads KAGVTQTPRYLIKTRGQQVTLSCSPISGHRSVSWYQQTPGQGLQFLFEYFSETQRNKGNFPGRFSGRQFSNSRSEMNVSTLELGDSALYLCASSLTSGAVETQYFGPGTRLLVL.

The chain combines TRBV7-8 with TRBJ1-3, with 7 positions matching TRBD1. CDR3 length: 16 amino acids. V trimming: 5 bases; J trimming: 1 base; junction bases outside the gene matches: 8. Germline CDR1 is SGHVS and CDR2 is FQNEAQ. DNA for the CDR3: TGTGCCAGCAGCCCCGACAGGGTCGTATCTGGAAACACCATATATTTT. It specifies CASSPDRVVSGNTIYF.

J is TRBJ1-2 and V is TRBV7-2, with D possibly being TRBD1 (5 bases). The V gene's germline CDR1 is SGHTA and CDR2 FQGNSA. Trimming pared 5 bases from V and 9 bases from J, leaving 22 bases between. This CDR3 region has 15 residues. CDR3 sequence (DNA): TGTGCCAGCAGCCTAGGCGGGGCCCGGGGTAGTAGCTACACCTTC. This encodes CASSLGGARGSSYTF. The variable domain in full, completed from reference TRBV7-2 and TRBJ1-2, reads GAGVSQSPSNKVTEKGKDVELRCDPISGHTALYWYRQSLGQGLEFLIYFQGNSAPDKSGLPSDRFSAERTGGSVSTLTIQRTQQEDSAVYLCASSLGGARGSSYTFGSGTRLTVV.

Notes on this clone: Other DNA sequences from this sample encode an identical CDR3 as well. The gene calls are TRBV7-3 and TRBJ2-1; D possibly corresponds to TRBD2 (7 bases). Trimming took off 1 base at V and 9 bases at J, with 13 bases between the two ends. This CDR3 has 14 residues. Per the germline V gene, CDR1 is SGHTA and CDR2 is FQGTGA. In DNA, the CDR3 is TGTGCCAGCAGCTTAAGGGGGGGCACTGGTGAGCAGTTCTTC. It encodes CASSLRGGTGEQFF. Combining the CDR3 with reference TRBV7-3 and TRBJ2-1 gives the whole variable domain GAGVSQTPSNKVTEKGKYVELRCDPISGHTALYWYRQSLGQGPEFLIYFQGTGAADDSGLPNDRFFAVRPEGSVSTLKIQRTERGDSAVYLCASSLRGGTGEQFFGPGTRLTVL.

The chain recombines TRBV5-1 with TRBJ1-6; 8 bases map to TRBD1. Unmatched junction bases numbered 6, after V lost 3 bases and J lost 7 bases. The CDR3 loop spans 15 amino acids. Looked up from germline, CDR1 is SGHRS and CDR2 is YFSETQ. CDR3: CASSSSGTGNSPLHF. For the CDR3, the DNA is TGCGCCAGCAGCTCATCCGGGACAGGCAATTCACCCCTCCACTTT.

This clone appeared a few times. This chain links TRBV2 with TRBJ1-2; D is undetermined. Per germline, CDR1 SNHLY and CDR2 FYNNEI. Trimming cost V 6 bases and J 1 base, with 12 bases left between them. The CDR3 totals 14 residues. This CDR3 is CASRRVMSNYGYTF. DNA for the CDR3: TGTGCCAGCAGGAGGGTAATGAGTAACTATGGCTACACCTTC.

This chain joins TRBV7-2 and TRBJ1-4; TRBD1 aligns across 9 bases. The V segment lost 4 bases and the J segment 5 bases; nucleotides outside the gene matches: 5. Germline assignment: CDR1 SGHTA and CDR2 FQGNSA. The CDR3 sequence is 15 residues long. The CDR3 loop reads CASSWMTGGNEKLFF. The CDR3 DNA is TGTGCCAGCAGCTGGATGACAGGGGGGAATGAAAAACTGTTTTTT.

This clone was picked up a small number of times. CDR3 residues: CAIPAREKLFF. The CDR3, as DNA: TGCGCCATCCCCGCGAGGGAAAAACTGTTTTTT. J is TRBJ1-4 and V is TRBV4-1; no clear D gene. Trimming left V 10 bases short and J 8 bases short, with 11 bases between. Germline V CDR1 and CDR2: MGHRA, YSYEKL. CDR3 length: 11 amino acids.

The chain has TRBV19 and TRBJ2-1, with TRBD1 identical over 7 bases. CDR1 and CDR2 (germline): LNHDA, SQIVND (reference sequence). The CDR3 spans 14 residues. V was pared by 8 bases and J by 10 bases, with 14 bases of the junction left unmatched. In DNA, the CDR3 is TGTGCCAGTGTCCCGGGACAGAGCTATGGGGAGCAGTTCTTC. This codes for CASVPGQSYGEQFF.

The rearrangement links TRBV15 to TRBJ2-1; the match to TRBD2 covers 12 bases. Germline V gene data show CDR1 as LNHNV and CDR2 as YYDKDF (reference sequence). After removal of 3 bases from V and 4 bases from J, the junction contained 7 bases not matched to a gene. There are 17 residues in the CDR3. The CDR3: CATSSLRLAGEYNEQFF. The DNA for the CDR3 is TGTGCCACCAGCAGCTTACGACTAGCGGGGGAATACAATGAGCAGTTCTTC.

The V gene is TRBV5-4, the J gene TRBJ1-2; D perhaps matches TRBD1 (5 bases). The CDR3 consists of 11 residues. Germline CDR1 SGHNT, CDR2 YYREEE (reference sequence). V lost 0 bases and J lost 8, with 5 bases in between. CDR3: CASSLGGGYTF. CDR3 nucleotide sequence: TGTGCCAGCAGCTTGGGGGGCGGCTACACCTTC.

This chain joins TRBV2 and TRBJ1-5, with 7 positions matching TRBD1. The ends lost 7 bases at V and 1 base at J; junction bases unmatched: 4. The germline gives CDR1 SNHLY, CDR2 FYNNEI. The CDR3 extends over 14 amino acids. In DNA form, the CDR3 reads TGTGCCAGCACACAACAGGGGAGCAATCAGCCCCAGCATTTT. Translating gives CASTQQGSNQPQHF.

This chain uses TRBV11-2 with TRBJ2-7, with D perhaps matching TRBD2 (5 bases). The germline V and J ends were trimmed by 1 base and 12 bases, with 16 bases remaining between them. Germline CDR1 reads SGHAT; CDR2 reads FQNNGV. The CDR3 covers 13 residues. The CDR3: CASSLARESGPYF. CDR3 nucleotides: TGTGCCAGCAGCTTAGCGAGGGAGTCAGGTCCGTACTTC. Complete variable domain (other parts from reference TRBV11-2 and TRBJ2-7): EAGVAQSPRYKIIEKRQSVAFWCNPISGHATLYWYQQILGQGPKLLIQFQNNGVVDDSQLPKDRFSAERLKGVDSTLKIQPAKLEDSAVYLCASSLARESGPYFGPGTRLTVT.

The chain has TRBV2 and TRBJ1-3; D unresolved. This CDR3 region has 15 residues. V was clipped by 6 bases and J by 2 bases, with 14 bases between them. Germline V CDR1 and CDR2: SNHLY, FYNNEI. The CDR3 sequence is CASSEVGRAGNTIYF. DNA for the CDR3: TGTGCCAGCAGCGAGGTGGGGAGGGCTGGAAACACCATATATTTT.

V gene TRBV7-9 combines with J gene TRBJ2-1; maybe TRBD1 (6 bases). Trimming took 2 bases from V and 7 from J, leaving 18 bases between them. The V gene's germline CDR1 is SEHNR and CDR2 FQNEAQ (reference sequence). The CDR3 contains 16 residues. The CDR3 coding sequence is TGTGCCAGCAGCTTACACCAGGGGACCAGGGCAAATGAGCAGTTCTTC. Protein sequence: CASSLHQGTRANEQFF. Based on the CDR3 plus reference TRBV7-9 and TRBJ2-1, the full variable domain is DTGVSQNPRHKITKRGQNVTFRCDPISEHNRLYWYRQTLGQGPEFLTYFQNEAQLEKSRLLSDRFSAERPKGSFSTLEIQRTEQGDSAMYLCASSLHQGTRANEQFFGPGTRLTVL.

The J gene is TRBJ1-6, the V gene TRBV11-2; maybe TRBD1 (6 bases). CDR3 size: 17 residues. V was shortened by 2 bases and J by 7 bases, with 18 bases between the two germline ends. The V gene's germline CDR1 is SGHAT and CDR2 FQNNGV. The CDR3 spells CASSLTPARGGNSPLHF. Here the CDR3 DNA reads TGTGCCAGCAGCTTAACGCCCGCCAGGGGTGGGAATTCACCCCTCCACTTT.